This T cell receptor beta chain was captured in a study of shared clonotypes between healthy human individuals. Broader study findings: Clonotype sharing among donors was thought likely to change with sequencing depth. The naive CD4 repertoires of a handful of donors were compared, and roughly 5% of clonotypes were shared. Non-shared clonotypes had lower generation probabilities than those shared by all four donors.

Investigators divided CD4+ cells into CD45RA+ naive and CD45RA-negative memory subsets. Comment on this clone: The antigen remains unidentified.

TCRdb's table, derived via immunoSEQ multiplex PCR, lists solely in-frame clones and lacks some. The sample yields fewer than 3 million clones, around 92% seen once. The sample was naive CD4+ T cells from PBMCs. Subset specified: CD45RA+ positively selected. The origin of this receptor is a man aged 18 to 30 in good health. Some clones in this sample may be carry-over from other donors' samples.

The CDR3 bases are TGTGCCAGCAGCCCCGGACAGGATCTCTATGGCTACACCTTC. It is translated as CASSPGQDLYGYTF. The rearrangement uses TRBV13 and TRBJ1-2, with TRBD1 matching over 7 bases. Germline V lookup: CDR1 PRHDT, CDR2 FYEKMQ (reference sequence). V was pared by 5 bases and J by 4 bases, with 7 bases of the junction left unmatched. This CDR3 has 14 amino acids.